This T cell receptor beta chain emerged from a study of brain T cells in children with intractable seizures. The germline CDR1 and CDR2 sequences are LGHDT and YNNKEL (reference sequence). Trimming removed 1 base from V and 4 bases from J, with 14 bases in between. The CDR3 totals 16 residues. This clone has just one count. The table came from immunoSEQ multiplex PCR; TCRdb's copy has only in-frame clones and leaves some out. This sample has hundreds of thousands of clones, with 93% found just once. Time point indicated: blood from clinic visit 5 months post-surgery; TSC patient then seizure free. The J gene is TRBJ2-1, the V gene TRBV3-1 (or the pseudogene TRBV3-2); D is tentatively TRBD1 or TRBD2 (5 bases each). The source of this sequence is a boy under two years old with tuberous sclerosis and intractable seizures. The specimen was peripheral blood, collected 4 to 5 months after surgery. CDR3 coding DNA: TGTGCCAGCAGCCAAGGTCATAGCAGGGAGTACAATGAGCAGTTCTTC. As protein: CASSQGHSREYNEQFF.